These 26 T cell receptor beta chains came from one sample sequenced in a study of CD8+CD57+ T cells in acquired aplastic anemia. By flow cytometry, patients selected for sequencing had shown an expansion of CD8+CD57+ cells. TCR beta VDJ combinations and CDR3 sequences were profiled from genomic DNA. A single record per CDR3 protein comes from TCRdb applying MiXCR to the reads. Of under 250,000 distinct CDR3 sequences listed, around three fifths are singletons. Sequenced material: sorted CD4+, CD8+, or CD8+CD57+ T cells (not recorded which) from PBMCs. These receptors came from a human donor with aplastic anemia.

The chain employs TRBV10-3 and TRBJ2-5, with 12 bases identical to TRBD2. Trimming took 3 bases from V and 4 from J; bases not matched to a gene: 3. The CDR3 spans 15 residues. Germline-derived CDR1 and CDR2 are ENHRY and SYGVKD. The CDR3 loop is CAISETSGGTETQYF. The CDR3 nucleotides are TGTGCCATCAGTGAAACTAGCGGGGGGACAGAGACCCAGTACTTC.

The chain joins TRBV15 to TRBJ2-7; TRBD1 agrees at 12 bases. CDR1 and CDR2 (germline): LNHNV, YYDKDF (reference sequence). With V trimmed by 2 bases and J by 5 bases, 16 bases remained unmatched. The CDR3 spans 19 residues. The chain's CDR3 is CATSRPFPGQGALGNEQYF. The CDR3 DNA sequence: TGTGCCACCAGCAGACCATTTCCGGGACAGGGGGCCCTGGGGAACGAGCAGTACTTC.

V usage is TRBV15 and J usage is TRBJ1-6; D might be TRBD1 (5 bases). The CDR3 spans 14 residues. Germline V CDR1 and CDR2: LNHNV, YYDKDF (reference sequence). Trimming pared 5 bases from V and 9 bases from J, leaving 14 bases between. The CDR3 DNA reads TGTGCCACCAGCCTTGACGGGGGAGTTTCACCCCTCCACTTT. Its translation is CATSLDGGVSPLHF. The variable domain in full, completed from reference TRBV15 and TRBJ1-6, reads DAMVIQNPRYQVTQFGKPVTLSCSQTLNHNVMYWYQQKSSQAPKLLFHYYDKDFNNEADTPDNFQSRRPNTSFCFLDIRSPGLGDTAMYLCATSLDGGVSPLHFGNGTRLTVT.

This rearrangement joins TRBV19 to TRBJ2-2; no clear D gene. The CDR3 runs 15 residues. Germline values: CDR1 LNHDA, CDR2 SQIVND (reference sequence). With 1 base removed from V and 0 bases from J, the gap between germline ends came to 6 bases. CDR3 DNA: TGTGCCAGTAGTATAGCGGCCACGAACACCGGGGAGCTGTTTTTT. Its translation is CASSIAATNTGELFF.

The chain is built from TRBV20-1 and TRBJ2-7; D ambiguous. With 5 bases removed from V and 1 base from J, the gap between germline ends came to 6 bases. From germline, CDR1 is DFQATT and CDR2 SNEGSKA (reference sequence). This CDR3 comprises 11 residues. The CDR3 loop reads CSAGGSYEQYF. The CDR3, as DNA: TGCAGTGCTGGTGGATCCTACGAGCAGTACTTC.

The chain uses TRBV5-6 and TRBJ2-5, with D perhaps being TRBD1 or TRBD2 (6 bases each). CDR1 and CDR2 from the germline V gene are SGHDT and YYEEEE. The CDR3 consists of 12 residues. V shed 4 bases and J shed 8 bases, with 12 bases lying between them. The CDR3 sequence: CASSRGGLTQYF. As DNA, the CDR3 is TGTGCCAGCAGCCGAGGGGGGCTTACCCAGTACTTC.

The chain joins TRBV6-4 to TRBJ1-1; the D is unclear. With 6 bases removed from V and 1 base from J, the gap between germline ends came to 9 bases. Germline lookup yields CDR1 MRHNA and CDR2 SNTAGT. The CDR3 is made up of 13 amino acids. The CDR3 nucleotides are TGTGCCAGCAGAGCGGACTGGAACACTGAAGCTTTCTTT. Translating it yields CASRADWNTEAFF.

The CDR3 sequence: CATTTGTDLSTDTQYF. The CDR3 coding sequence is TGTGCCACCACCACGGGGACGGACCTTAGCACAGATACGCAGTATTTT. The chain combines TRBV24-1 with TRBJ2-3, with D possibly being TRBD1 or TRBD2 (5 bases each). This CDR3 has 16 residues. V was shortened by 8 bases and J by 0 bases, with 17 bases between the two germline ends. The V gene's germline CDR1 is KGHDR and CDR2 SFDVKD.

The chain combines TRBV28 with TRBJ2-7, with TRBD2 matching 14 bases. The CDR3 length is 17 residues. V trimming: 5 bases; J trimming: 4 bases; junction bases outside the gene matches: 10. Looked up from germline, CDR1 is MDHEN and CDR2 is SYDVKM. Here the CDR3 reads CASSDPGLAGDGYEQYF. CDR3 coding DNA: TGTGCCAGCAGTGACCCGGGACTAGCGGGAGATGGGTACGAGCAGTACTTC.

The CDR3 loop is CSVKIRGDTQYF. DNA for the CDR3: TGCAGCGTTAAGATCCGCGGAGATACGCAGTATTTT. The rearrangement links TRBV29-1 to TRBJ2-3; D gene ambiguous. Germline assignment: CDR1 SQVTM and CDR2 ANQGSEA. Deletions cut 5 bases from V and 5 bases from J, with 11 bases between. The CDR3 totals 12 residues.

The chain links TRBV14 to TRBJ2-7, with D possibly being TRBD1 (6 bases). The germline CDR1 and CDR2 sequences are SGHDN and FVKESK. The CDR3 runs to 15 residues. Trimming took off 1 base at V and 2 bases at J, with 12 bases between the two ends. The CDR3 loop is CASSQGIGQPYEQYF. CDR3 DNA: TGTGCCAGCAGCCAAGGGATAGGACAGCCCTACGAGCAGTACTTC. The complete variable domain, with remaining parts taken from reference TRBV14 and TRBJ2-7, reads EAGVTQFPSHSVIEKGQTVTLRCDPISGHDNLYWYRRVMGKEIKFLLHFVKESKQDESGMPNNRFLAERTGGTYSTLKVQPAELEDSGVYFCASSQGIGQPYEQYFGPGTRLTVT.

This clonotype was seen a few times. The chain uses TRBV10-3 and TRBJ2-7; TRBD2 might be the D (6 bases). CDR1 and CDR2 from the germline V gene are ENHRY and SYGVKD. Deletions cut 8 bases from V and 5 bases from J, with 10 bases between. This CDR3 comprises 11 residues. DNA of the CDR3: TGTGCCATCCGGGGGAGCGACGAGCAGTACTTC. As protein: CAIRGSDEQYF.

This clonotype was seen only a few times. The genes are TRBV7-2 and TRBJ1-2, with 9 nucleotides matching TRBD1. CDR3 length equals 14 residues. Germline values: CDR1 SGHTA, CDR2 FQGNSA. The V and J ends lost 7 bases and 7 bases, in that order; junction bases with no gene match: 10. In DNA form, the CDR3 reads TGTGCCAGCAACCCTAGACAGGGGGTGGGTGGCTACACCTTC. Translated: CASNPRQGVGGYTF. The full variable domain, with the rest looked up from reference TRBV7-2 and TRBJ1-2, is GAGVSQSPSNKVTEKGKDVELRCDPISGHTALYWYRQSLGQGLEFLIYFQGNSAPDKSGLPSDRFSAERTGGSVSTLTIQRTQQEDSAVYLCASNPRQGVGGYTFGSGTRLTVV.

A few counts support this clonotype. The chain carries TRBV7-2 and TRBJ1-5; maybe TRBD1 (6 bases). CDR3 size: 14 residues. V lost 0 bases to trimming and J lost 7 bases, with 10 bases between them. Germline V gene lookup returns CDR1 SGHTA and CDR2 FQGNSA. CDR3: CASSLAWGPQPQHF. In DNA form, the CDR3 reads TGTGCCAGCAGCTTAGCGTGGGGGCCCCAGCCCCAGCATTTT.

The chain is built from TRBV7-9 and TRBJ1-5; D is ambiguous. Germline CDR1 SEHNR, CDR2 FQNEAQ (reference sequence). V was pared by 5 bases and J by 4 bases, with 12 bases between. This CDR3 contains 14 residues. CDR3 nucleotide sequence: TGTGCCAGCAGCAAAAGACCGACTAATCAGCCCCAGCATTTT. It specifies CASSKRPTNQPQHF.

The chain recombines TRBV24-1 with TRBJ2-7, with D possibly TRBD2 on 7 matching bases. CDR1 KGHDR and CDR2 SFDVKD come from the germline V gene. Trimming stripped 4 bases from V and 2 bases from J, with 14 bases between. This CDR3 is 15 amino acids long. CDR3 residues: CATSDPQGTTYEQYF. DNA of the CDR3: TGTGCCACCAGTGACCCCCAGGGGACTACCTACGAGCAGTACTTC.

The V and J genes are TRBV10-2 and TRBJ2-6; the match to TRBD1 covers 9 bases. The length of the CDR3 is 17 residues. Germline CDR1 WSHSY, CDR2 SAAADI. V lost 5 bases and J lost 4; bases outside the gene matches: 9. The CDR3 coding sequence is TGCGCCAGCAGTTGGGGACAGGGAGTTTCCGGGGCCAACGTCCTGACTTTC. Encoded protein: CASSWGQGVSGANVLTF.

This chain uses TRBV2 with TRBJ2-3; 8 bases line up with TRBD2. Germline CDR1 SNHLY, CDR2 FYNNEI. The CDR3 sequence is 19 residues long. After removal of 0 bases from V and 4 bases from J, the junction contained 15 bases not matched to a gene. CDR3 in amino acids: CASSEALPGGAHEADTQYF. In nucleotides, the CDR3 is TGTGCCAGCAGTGAAGCGCTACCCGGGGGGGCCCATGAGGCAGATACGCAGTATTTT.

As for this clonotype: The junction departs from the called germline gene at one end, perhaps through a read error. V and J are TRBV24-1 and TRBJ1-5; D is unclear. The CDR3 contains 12 residues. Germline-derived CDR1 and CDR2 are KGHDR and SFDVKD. CDR3: CATSDFGQVLQF. For the CDR3, the DNA is TGTGCCACCAGTGATTTCGGTCAGGTTTTGCAGTTT.

The chain combines TRBV2 with TRBJ1-3; TRBD1 might be the D (5 bases). Between the trimmed V and J ends, which lost 2 bases and 6 bases, there was a span of 11 bases. The CDR3 loop spans 14 amino acids. The germline V gene has CDR1 SNHLY and CDR2 FYNNEI. The CDR3 loop reads CASSETTGVNTIYF. CDR3 sequence (DNA): TGTGCCAGCAGTGAAACTACAGGTGTAAACACCATATATTTT.

The rearrangement links TRBV9 to TRBJ2-7; D is unclear. V shed 0 bases and J shed 2 bases, with 9 bases lying between them. CDR1 SGDLS and CDR2 YYNGEE come from the germline V gene. This CDR3 comprises 14 residues. CDR3 protein: CASSVGLQTYEQYF. DNA of the CDR3: TGTGCCAGCAGCGTAGGACTCCAAACCTACGAGCAGTACTTC.

This rearrangement joins TRBV24-1 to TRBJ1-5; the D is unclear. Per germline, CDR1 KGHDR and CDR2 SFDVKD. Trimming stripped 3 bases from V and 0 bases from J, with 8 bases between. The CDR3 runs to 15 residues. The CDR3 region is CATSDPLISNQPQHF. CDR3 DNA: TGTGCCACCAGTGATCCCTTGATTAGCAATCAGCCCCAGCATTTT.

CDR3 DNA: TGTGCCAGTGGAGGGGCGCGAAACACTGAAGCTTTCTTT. Residues: CASGGARNTEAFF. The genes are TRBV19 and TRBJ1-1; D is perhaps TRBD1 (5 bases). CDR1 and CDR2 (germline): LNHDA, SQIVND (reference sequence). V lost 8 bases and J 2 bases, leaving 12 bases between the germline ends. The CDR3 loop spans 13 amino acids.

The rearrangement uses TRBV7-9 and TRBJ2-1, with D possibly matching TRBD2 (7 bases). The CDR3 is made up of 11 amino acids. Looked up from germline, CDR1 is SEHNR and CDR2 is FQNEAQ (reference sequence). Trimming left V 10 bases short and J 10 bases short, with 14 bases between. The CDR3 loop reads CATAAGAEQFF. CDR3 coding DNA: TGTGCCACGGCGGCGGGGGCCGAGCAGTTCTTC.

This clonotype has only a few counts. The chain joins TRBV7-9 to TRBJ2-7; no reliable D call. This CDR3 is 11 amino acids long. V was pared by 5 bases and J by 5 bases, with 7 bases between. From germline, CDR1 is SEHNR and CDR2 FQNEAQ (reference sequence). Written as DNA, the CDR3 is TGTGCCAGCAGCCACACCCACGAGCAGTACTTC. This translates into CASSHTHEQYF. Variable domain in full (rest from reference TRBV7-9 and TRBJ2-7): DTGVSQNPRHKITKRGQNVTFRCDPISEHNRLYWYRQTLGQGPEFLTYFQNEAQLEKSRLLSDRFSAERPKGSFSTLEIQRTEQGDSAMYLCASSHTHEQYFGPGTRLTVT.

The genes are TRBV7-9 and TRBJ2-3; D gene uncertain. The CDR3 covers 13 residues. Germline V gives CDR1 SEHNR, CDR2 FQNEAQ (reference sequence). V was cut by 5 bases and J by 6 bases, with 12 bases left in between. CDR3 sequence reads: CASSRDNSDTQYF. Written as DNA, the CDR3 is TGTGCCAGCAGCCGTGACAATTCCGATACGCAGTATTTT. Full variable domain (missing parts from reference TRBV7-9 and TRBJ2-3): DTGVSQNPRHKITKRGQNVTFRCDPISEHNRLYWYRQTLGQGPEFLTYFQNEAQLEKSRLLSDRFSAERPKGSFSTLEIQRTEQGDSAMYLCASSRDNSDTQYFGPGTRLTVL.